The following is a T cell receptor beta chain sequence with its context. The antigen remains unidentified. These data are taken from a study of CD8+CD57+ T cells in acquired aplastic anemia. Turning to the study itself: Mean yield of DNA from sorted CD4+ and CD8+ cells was 3 to 3.5 ug. Healthy donors averaged approximately 9.8 million reads for CD4+ cells. Study-level findings and limits: Patients and controls shared under 35 CD8+ CDR3 sequences, which appeared highly expressed in patients and within their immunodominant clones. The study found no significant CD8+ Simpson's diversity difference between patients and controls.

This CDR3 has 13 residues. From germline, CDR1 is SGHNT and CDR2 YENEEA. V was trimmed by 0 bases and J by 6 bases, leaving 8 bases between them. According to the study, genomic DNA was the template for TCR beta VDJ and CDR3 profiling. TCRdb re-called the reads through MiXCR, storing one row per CDR3 protein. The top ten hold more than 3.5% of the sample, which has a few hundred thousand distinct CDR3 sequences, about 70% seen once. This sequence joins TRBV11-3 and TRBJ1-1, with D maybe TRBD1 (5 bases). The receptor's source is a human donor in good health, serving as a control. Sequencing used sorted CD4+, CD8+, or CD8+CD57+ T cells (not recorded which) from PBMCs. The CDR3 here is CASSLDLTAEAFF. DNA of the CDR3: TGTGCCAGCAGCTTAGACCTGACAGCTGAAGCTTTCTTT. The full variable domain, in which reference TRBV11-3 and TRBJ1-1 provide the parts outside the CDR3, is EAGVVQSPRYKIIEKKQPVAFWCNPISGHNTLYWYLQNLGQGPELLIRYENEEAVDDSQLPKDRFSAERLKGVDSTLKIQPAELGDSAVYLCASSLDLTAEAFFGQGTRLTVV.